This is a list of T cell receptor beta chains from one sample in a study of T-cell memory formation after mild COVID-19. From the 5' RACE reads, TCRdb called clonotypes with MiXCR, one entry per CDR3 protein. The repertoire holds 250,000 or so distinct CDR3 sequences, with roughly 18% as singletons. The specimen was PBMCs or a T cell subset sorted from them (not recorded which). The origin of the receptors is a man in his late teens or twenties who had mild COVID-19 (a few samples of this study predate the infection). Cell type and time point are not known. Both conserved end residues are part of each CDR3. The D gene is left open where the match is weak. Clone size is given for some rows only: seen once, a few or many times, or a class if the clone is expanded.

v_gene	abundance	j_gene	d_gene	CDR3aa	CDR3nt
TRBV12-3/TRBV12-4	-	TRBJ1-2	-	CASSWAGPLSF	TGTGCCAGCAGTTGGGCGGGACCCCTAAGCTTC
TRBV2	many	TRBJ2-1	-	CASSGTWDWSGGEQFF	TGTGCCAGCAGCGGAACCTGGGACTGGTCTGGGGGTGAGCAGTTCTTC
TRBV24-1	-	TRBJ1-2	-	CATSDVDTYGYTF	TGTGCCACCAGTGATGTGGACACCTATGGCTACACCTTC
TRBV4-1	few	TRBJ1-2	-	CASSQAYAYGYTF	TGCGCCAGCAGCCAAGCCTACGCCTATGGCTACACCTTC
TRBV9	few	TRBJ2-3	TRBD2	CASSAGLLAGGSDTQYF	TGTGCCAGCAGCGCGGGCCTCCTAGCGGGGGGATCGGATACGCAGTATTTT
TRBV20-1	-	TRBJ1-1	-	CSATTLNTEAFF	TGCAGTGCTACCACACTGAACACTGAAGCTTTCTTT
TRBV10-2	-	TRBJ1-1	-	CASSESGRMATEAFF	TGCGCCAGCAGTGAGTCTGGAAGAATGGCCACTGAAGCTTTCTTT
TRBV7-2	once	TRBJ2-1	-	CASSLAVWWSVEQFF	TGTGCCAGCAGCTTAGCGGTCTGGTGGAGTGTTGAGCAGTTCTTC
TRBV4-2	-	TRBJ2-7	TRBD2	CASSQELGRRVAGVYEQYF	TGTGCCAGCAGCCAAGAGCTCGGAAGAAGAGTAGCGGGGGTCTACGAGCAGTACTTC
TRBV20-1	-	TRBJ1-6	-	CSASPDGNSPLHF	TGCAGTGCTAGCCCGGACGGTAATTCACCCCTCCACTTT
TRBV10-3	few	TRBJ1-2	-	CAISESDGNYGYTF	TGTGCCATCAGTGAGTCTGACGGGAACTATGGCTACACCTTC
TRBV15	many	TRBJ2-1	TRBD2	CATSLGLADYNEQFF	TGTGCCACCAGCCTGGGACTAGCAGATTACAATGAGCAGTTCTTC
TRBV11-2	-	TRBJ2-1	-	CASSLGGQGKVYEQFF	TGTGCCAGCAGCTTAGGAGGCCAGGGAAAGGTGTATGAGCAGTTCTTC
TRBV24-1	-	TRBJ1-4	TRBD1	CATSDPDRGLKKLFF	TGTGCCACCAGTGATCCGGACAGGGGGCTTAAAAAACTGTTTTTT
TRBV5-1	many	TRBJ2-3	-	CASSTSDSTDTQYF	TGCGCCAGCAGTACCTCGGACAGCACTGATACGCAGTATTTT
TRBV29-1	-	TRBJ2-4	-	CSYGGWDIQYF	TGCAGTTATGGAGGTTGGGACATTCAGTACTTC
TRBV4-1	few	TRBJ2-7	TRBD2	CASSHLTSGLYEQYF	TGCGCCAGCAGCCACTTGACTAGCGGACTCTACGAGCAGTACTTC
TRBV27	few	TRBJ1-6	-	CASRTNREVDSPLHF	TGTGCCAGCAGAACAAACAGGGAGGTTGATTCACCCCTCCACTTT
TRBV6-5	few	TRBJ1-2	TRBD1	CASSSPGQGSGYTF	TGTGCCAGCAGTTCCCCTGGACAGGGTAGTGGCTACACCTTC
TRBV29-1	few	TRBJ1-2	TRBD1	CSVSPGTGFNYGYTF	TGCAGCGTTAGCCCCGGGACAGGGTTCAACTATGGCTACACCTTC
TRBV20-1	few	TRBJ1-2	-	CSGATASYGYTF	TGCAGTGGGGCGACAGCCAGCTATGGCTACACCTTC
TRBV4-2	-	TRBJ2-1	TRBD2	CASSQDGGAYNEQFF	TGTGCCAGCAGCCAAGACGGGGGGGCCTACAATGAGCAGTTCTTC
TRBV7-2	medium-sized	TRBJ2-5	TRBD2	CASSSGGAPETQYF	TGTGCCAGCAGCTCCGGGGGGGCCCCAGAGACCCAGTACTTC
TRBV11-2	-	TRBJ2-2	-	CASSLEGIGGELFF	TGTGCCAGCAGCTTAGAGGGGATTGGCGGGGAGCTGTTTTTT
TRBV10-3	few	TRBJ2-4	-	CAISDSSSAKNIQYF	TGTGCCATCAGTGATTCCAGCTCAGCCAAAAACATTCAGTACTTC
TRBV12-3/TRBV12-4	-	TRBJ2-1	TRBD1	CASRRTGGVYNEQFF	TGTGCCAGCAGGCGGACAGGGGGCGTTTACAATGAGCAGTTCTTC
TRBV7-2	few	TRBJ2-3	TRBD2	CASRLGLAGGPNTQYF	TGTGCCAGCAGACTTGGACTAGCGGGGGGGCCGAATACGCAGTATTTT
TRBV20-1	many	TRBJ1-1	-	CSARGQGGYTEAFF	TGCAGTGCTAGGGGGCAGGGCGGGTACACTGAAGCTTTCTTT
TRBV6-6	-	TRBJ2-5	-	CASSYSQGTGKTQYF	TGTGCCAGCAGTTACTCGCAGGGTACTGGAAAGACCCAGTACTTC
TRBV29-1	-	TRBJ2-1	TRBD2	CSAVRRAGGYNEQFF	TGCAGCGCGGTCCGGCGAGCGGGGGGTTACAATGAGCAGTTCTTC
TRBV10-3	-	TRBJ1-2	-	CAGSGSPRISVPGGYTF	TGTGCCGGCTCCGGGAGTCCAAGAATTTCCGTCCCGGGTGGCTACACCTTC
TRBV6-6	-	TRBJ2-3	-	CASTYPGARTDTQYF	TGTGCCAGCACCTACCCAGGGGCACGCACAGATACGCAGTATTTT
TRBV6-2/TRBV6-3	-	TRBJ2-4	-	CASSYASDRDAGERAKNIQYF	TGTGCCAGCAGTTACGCATCCGATCGGGACGCCGGGGAACGAGCCAAAAACATTCAGTACTTC
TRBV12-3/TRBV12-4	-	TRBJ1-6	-	CASTNSYGPLHF	TGTGCCAGCACAAATTCATATGGACCCCTCCACTTT
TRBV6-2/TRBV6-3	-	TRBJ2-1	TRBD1	CASSNFGQGRWNEQFF	TGTGCCAGCAGTAACTTTGGACAGGGGCGGTGGAATGAGCAGTTCTTC
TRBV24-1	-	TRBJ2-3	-	CATSGSTYTQYF	TGTGCCACCAGTGGGAGCACTTATACGCAGTATTTT
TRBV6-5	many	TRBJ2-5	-	CASSRTTQETQYF	TGTGCCAGCAGCCGGACTACCCAAGAGACCCAGTACTTC
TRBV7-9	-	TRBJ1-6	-	CASSRSPGHQESPLHF	TGTGCCAGCAGCAGATCTCCGGGACACCAGGAATCACCCCTCCACTTT
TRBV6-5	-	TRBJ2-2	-	CASSPGLPGELFF	TGTGCCAGCAGCCCCGGGCTGCCCGGGGAGCTGTTTTTT
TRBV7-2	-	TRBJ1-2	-	CASSYREVLGYTF	TGTGCCAGCAGCTACAGGGAGGTCTTGGGCTACACCTTC
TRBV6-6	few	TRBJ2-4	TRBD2	CASSYRAGGNIQYF	TGTGCCAGCAGTTACAGAGCGGGGGGAAACATTCAGTACTTC
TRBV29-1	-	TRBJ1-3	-	CSAGGAHSGNTIYF	TGCAGCGCTGGGGGAGCACACTCTGGAAACACCATATATTTT
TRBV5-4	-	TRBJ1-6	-	CASSLVLAGDSPLHF	TGTGCCAGCAGCCTCGTGCTTGCTGGGGATTCACCCCTCCACTTT
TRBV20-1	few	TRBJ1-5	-	CSAGRGSNQPQHF	TGCAGTGCGGGCAGGGGAAGCAATCAGCCCCAGCATTTT
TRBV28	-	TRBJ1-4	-	CASRPSPYIGDEKLFF	TGTGCCAGCAGGCCCTCCCCTTACATTGGGGATGAAAAACTGTTTTTT
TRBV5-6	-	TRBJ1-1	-	CASSLVPTGGEAFF	TGTGCCAGCAGCTTGGTCCCAACGGGGGGGGAGGCTTTCTTT
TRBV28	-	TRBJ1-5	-	CASSVGGFNQPQHF	TGTGCCAGCTCTGTTGGGGGTTTCAATCAGCCCCAGCATTTT
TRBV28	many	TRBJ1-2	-	CASSRGYGYTF	TGTGCCAGCAGCCGAGGGTATGGCTACACCTTC
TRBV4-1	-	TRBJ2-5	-	CASSLRDTQETQYF	TGCGCCAGCAGCCTTCGGGACACCCAAGAGACCCAGTACTTC